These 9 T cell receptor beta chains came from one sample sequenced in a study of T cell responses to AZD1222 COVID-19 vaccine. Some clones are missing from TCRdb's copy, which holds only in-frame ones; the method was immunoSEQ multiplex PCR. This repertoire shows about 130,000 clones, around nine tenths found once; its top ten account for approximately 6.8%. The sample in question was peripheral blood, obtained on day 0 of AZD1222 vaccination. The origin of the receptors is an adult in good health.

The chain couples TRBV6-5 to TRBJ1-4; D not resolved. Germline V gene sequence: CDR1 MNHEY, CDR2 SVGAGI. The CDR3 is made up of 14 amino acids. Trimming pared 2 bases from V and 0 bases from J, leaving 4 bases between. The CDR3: CASSYGATNEKLFF. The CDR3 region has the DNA TGTGCCAGCAGTTACGGGGCAACTAATGAAAAACTGTTTTTT.

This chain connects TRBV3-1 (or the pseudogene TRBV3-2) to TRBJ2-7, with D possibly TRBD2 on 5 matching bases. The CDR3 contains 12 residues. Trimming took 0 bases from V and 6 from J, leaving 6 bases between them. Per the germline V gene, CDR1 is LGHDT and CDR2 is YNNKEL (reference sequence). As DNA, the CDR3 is TGTGCCAGCAGCCAAGAGAGGGCCGAGCAGTACTTC. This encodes CASSQERAEQYF.

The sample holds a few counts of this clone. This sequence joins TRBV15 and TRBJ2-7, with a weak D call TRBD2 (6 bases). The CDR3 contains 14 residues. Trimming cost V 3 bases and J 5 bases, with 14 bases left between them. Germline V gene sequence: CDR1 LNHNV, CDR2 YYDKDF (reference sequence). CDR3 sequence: CATSSRLTGDEQYF. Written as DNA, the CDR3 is TGTGCCACCAGCAGTCGCCTTACGGGGGACGAGCAGTACTTC. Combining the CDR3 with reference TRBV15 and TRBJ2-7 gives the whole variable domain DAMVIQNPRYQVTQFGKPVTLSCSQTLNHNVMYWYQQKSSQAPKLLFHYYDKDFNNEADTPDNFQSRRPNTSFCFLDIRSPGLGDTAMYLCATSSRLTGDEQYFGPGTRLTVT.

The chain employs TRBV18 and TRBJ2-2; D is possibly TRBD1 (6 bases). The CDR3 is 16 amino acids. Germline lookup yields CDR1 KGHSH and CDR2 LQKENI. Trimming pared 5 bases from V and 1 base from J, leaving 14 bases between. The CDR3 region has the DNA TGTGCCAGCTCAGACTACAGGGCTCAGAACACCGGGGAGCTGTTTTTT. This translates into CASSDYRAQNTGELFF.

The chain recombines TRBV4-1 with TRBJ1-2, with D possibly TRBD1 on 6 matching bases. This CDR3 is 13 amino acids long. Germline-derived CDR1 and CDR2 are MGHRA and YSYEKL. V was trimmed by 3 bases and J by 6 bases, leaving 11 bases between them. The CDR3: CASSQRTEDGYTF. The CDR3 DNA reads TGCGCCAGCAGCCAGAGGACAGAGGATGGCTACACCTTC.

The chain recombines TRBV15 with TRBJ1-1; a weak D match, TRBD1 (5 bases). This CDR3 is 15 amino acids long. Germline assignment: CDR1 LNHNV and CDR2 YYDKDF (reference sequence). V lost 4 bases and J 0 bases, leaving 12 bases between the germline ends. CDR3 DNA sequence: TGTGCCACCAGCAAGATAAAGGGGATGAACACTGAAGCTTTCTTT. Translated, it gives CATSKIKGMNTEAFF.

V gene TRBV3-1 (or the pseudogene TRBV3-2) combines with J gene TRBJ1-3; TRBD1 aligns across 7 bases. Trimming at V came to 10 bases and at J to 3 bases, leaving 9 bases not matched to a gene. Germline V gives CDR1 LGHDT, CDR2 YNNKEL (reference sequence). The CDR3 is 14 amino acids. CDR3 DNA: TGTGCCACAGCTGAGGGGGCGCGTGGAAACACCATATATTTT. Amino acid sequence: CATAEGARGNTIYF.

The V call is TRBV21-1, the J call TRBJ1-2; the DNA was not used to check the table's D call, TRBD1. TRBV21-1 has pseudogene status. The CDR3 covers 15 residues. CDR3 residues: CASSKAGPLPGGYTF. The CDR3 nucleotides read TGTGCCAGCAGCAAAGCGGGCCCGCTCCCCGGCGGCTACACCTTC.

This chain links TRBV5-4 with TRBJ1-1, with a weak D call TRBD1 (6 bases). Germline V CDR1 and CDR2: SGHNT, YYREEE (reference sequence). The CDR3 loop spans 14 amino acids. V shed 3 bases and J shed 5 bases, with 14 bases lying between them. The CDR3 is CASSSEAQGTEAFF. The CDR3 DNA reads TGTGCCAGCAGCTCGGAGGCCCAGGGGACTGAAGCTTTCTTT.